This TCR beta chain was identified in a study of blood T cell repertoires in COVID-19. Study-level information: Sites across the United States, Italy and Spain contributed samples from acute and convalescent COVID-19. Nucleic acid was either cDNA or gDNA, and it came from T cells, B-cell-depleted T cells, or PBMCs.

This CDR3 contains 16 residues. CDR1 and CDR2 from the germline V gene are LGHDT and YNNKEL (reference sequence). V lost 4 bases, J lost 1 base, and 8 bases stayed unmatched. This table comes from immunoSEQ multiplex PCR, and its TCRdb copy is limited to in-frame clones, with some not included. The table includes some 290,000 clones, 65% to 90% detected once. This clone has only one observation. This chain links TRBV3-1 (or the pseudogene TRBV3-2) with TRBJ1-1; 8 bases are a match to TRBD1. This receptor was taken from a woman between 55 and 75 years old with active or convalescent COVID-19. The sequenced material came from peripheral blood. CDR3 nucleotides: TGTGCCAGCAGCCCTAATCGCAGGGGGCGGAACACTGAAGCTTTCTTT. It codes for CASSPNRRGRNTEAFF.